These T cell receptor beta chains were read from a single sample in a study of cytomegalovirus exposure and HLA in healthy donors. This table comes from immunoSEQ multiplex PCR, and its TCRdb copy is limited to in-frame clones, with some not included. The repertoire holds roughly 150,000 clones, with roughly 80% as singletons. The material sequenced was PBMCs. Receptors originate from a male donor in good health and CMV-seronegative. CDR3s include the opening cysteine and the closing phenylalanine or tryptophan. D genes are given only for firm matches. Clone size is given for some rows only: seen once, a few or many times, or a class if the clone is expanded.

d_call: NA
clone_size: NA
j_call: TRBJ2-7
v_call: TRBV28
cdr3_nt: TGTGCCAGCAGCCCCGGGCAGGGGGGCTCCTACGAGCAGTACTTC
cdr3_aa: CASSPGQGGSYEQYF

d_call: TRBD1
clone_size: NA
j_call: TRBJ2-7
v_call: TRBV6-5
cdr3_nt: TGTGCCAGCAGTTACGGGGACAGCTACGAGCAGTACTTC
cdr3_aa: CASSYGDSYEQYF

d_call: TRBD2
clone_size: NA
j_call: TRBJ2-7
v_call: TRBV28
cdr3_nt: TGTGCCAGCAGTTTAACCGGGACTACCCTCGAGCAGTACTTC
cdr3_aa: CASSLTGTTLEQYF

d_call: NA
clone_size: NA
j_call: TRBJ2-3
v_call: TRBV2
cdr3_nt: TGTGCCAGCCGGGACGGCCCTGGGGGCACGCAGTATTTT
cdr3_aa: CASRDGPGGTQYF

d_call: TRBD1
clone_size: NA
j_call: TRBJ1-3
v_call: TRBV19
cdr3_nt: TGTGCCAGTATTCGACAGGGAGAGGCGGGAAACACCATATATTTT
cdr3_aa: CASIRQGEAGNTIYF

d_call: NA
clone_size: NA
j_call: TRBJ1-1
v_call: TRBV29-1
cdr3_nt: TGCAGCGTTGGCCTCGGGGTGGCGAACACTGAAGCTTTCTTT
cdr3_aa: CSVGLGVANTEAFF

d_call: NA
clone_size: NA
j_call: TRBJ2-7
v_call: TRBV5-1
cdr3_nt: TGCGCCAGCAGCTCCAGTAGCGCGGCGACCTACGAGCAGTACTTC
cdr3_aa: CASSSSSAATYEQYF

d_call: TRBD1
clone_size: NA
j_call: TRBJ2-1
v_call: TRBV15
cdr3_nt: TGTGCCACCAGCAGAGATCTCGGGACAGGGGGCTACAATGAGCAGTTCTTC
cdr3_aa: CATSRDLGTGGYNEQFF

d_call: TRBD1
clone_size: NA
j_call: TRBJ1-4
v_call: TRBV18
cdr3_nt: TGTGCCAGCTCAATTGACCGGGACAGAAATGAAAAACTGTTTTTT
cdr3_aa: CASSIDRDRNEKLFF

d_call: TRBD2
clone_size: once
j_call: TRBJ2-3
v_call: TRBV13
cdr3_nt: TGTGCCAGCAGCGCAATTCGACTAGCCGATACGCAGTATTTT
cdr3_aa: CASSAIRLADTQYF

d_call: NA
clone_size: NA
j_call: TRBJ1-4
v_call: TRBV5-6
cdr3_nt: TGTGCCAGCAGCTTGGGTCCCTTCGGGGAAAAACTGTTTTTT
cdr3_aa: CASSLGPFGEKLFF